This TCR beta chain is drawn from a study of blood T cell repertoires in COVID-19. For the study at large: COVID-19 samples, acute and convalescent, were from the United States, Italy and Spain. Sources were T cells, B-cell-depleted T cells, or PBMCs; the material itself was cDNA or gDNA.

As handled by the study authors: Amplification from reference gene primers served as the basis for estimated nucleated cell counts. Profiled with immunoSEQ multiplex PCR; TCRdb holds only in-frame clones, not every one. V and J calls and clone size follow that table, whereas D and trimming were derived from the DNA. This table holds 9,500 or so clones, 70% to 90% found once. The CDR3 length is 14 residues. In germline, CDR1 is SGHRS, CDR2 YFSETQ. J lost 8 bases, V lost 4 bases, and 8 bases had no gene match. The sample was peripheral blood. This TCR came from a human donor in a cohort sampled during active COVID-19. V and J are TRBV5-1 and TRBJ1-4; 7 bases line up with TRBD1. CDR3: CASSRKTGEEKLFF. The CDR3 nucleotides read TGCGCCAGCAGCCGAAAAACAGGGGAGGAAAAACTGTTTTTT.